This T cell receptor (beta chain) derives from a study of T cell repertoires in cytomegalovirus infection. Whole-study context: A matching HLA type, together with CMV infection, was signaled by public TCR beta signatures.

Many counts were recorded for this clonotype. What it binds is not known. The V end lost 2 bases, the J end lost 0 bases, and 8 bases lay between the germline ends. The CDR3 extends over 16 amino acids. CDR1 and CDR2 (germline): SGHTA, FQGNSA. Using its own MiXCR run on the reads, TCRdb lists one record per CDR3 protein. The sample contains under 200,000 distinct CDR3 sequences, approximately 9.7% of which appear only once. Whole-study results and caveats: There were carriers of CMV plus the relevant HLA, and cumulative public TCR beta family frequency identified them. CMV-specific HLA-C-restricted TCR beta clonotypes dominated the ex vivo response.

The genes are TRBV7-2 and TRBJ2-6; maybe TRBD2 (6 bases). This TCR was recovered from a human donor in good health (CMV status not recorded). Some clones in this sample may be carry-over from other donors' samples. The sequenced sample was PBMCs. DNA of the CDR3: TGTGCCAGCAGCTTACTCGGGAGCTCTGGGGCCAACGTCCTGACTTTC. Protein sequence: CASSLLGSSGANVLTF.